This T cell receptor (beta chain) was profiled in a study of T cell responses to AZD1222 COVID-19 vaccine. Whole-study context: Second-dose intervals near 4 or 12 weeks were combined. Study-wide findings and caveats: Donors skewed white British and female; clonal diversity was possibly underestimated. Baseline serology detected seropositivity in only six AZD1222 recipients. Researchers report vaccine-associated CD4 TCRs spanning spike, with dominance at 160-218 and 743-854.

Notes on this clone: Antigen specificity is unknown.

This CDR3 is 12 amino acids long. The germline gives CDR1 GTSNPN, CDR2 SVGIG (reference sequence). V was cut by 3 bases and J by 5 bases, with 10 bases left in between. Measured with immunoSEQ multiplex PCR; TCRdb has only the in-frame clones, and not every one. The sample contains roughly 83,000 clones, approximately 85% of which appear only once. The sequence was obtained from an adult in good health. Here the sequenced sample was peripheral blood, taken on day 0 of AZD1222 vaccination. J is TRBJ1-2 and V is TRBV30; D is uncertain. The DNA of the CDR3 is TGTGCCTGGAGCAGGACGGGGTATGGCTACACCTTC. It codes for CAWSRTGYGYTF.